Each of the 24 T cell receptor beta chains below was sequenced from the same sample in a study of T cell repertoires in cytomegalovirus infection. TCRdb re-analysed the reads in MiXCR, keeping a single row per CDR3 protein. Of more than 350,000 distinct CDR3 sequences listed, approximately 31% are singletons. The material sequenced was PBMCs. Every receptor here comes from a human donor in good health (CMV status not recorded). Some clones in this sample may be carry-over from other donors' samples.

There are many counts of this clonotype. This rearrangement joins TRBV7-8 to TRBJ2-7; D remains ambiguous. The V end lost 3 bases, the J end lost 4 bases, and 13 bases lay between the germline ends. The V gene's germline CDR1 is SGHVS and CDR2 FQNEAQ. The CDR3 consists of 14 residues. CDR3 DNA sequence: TGTGCCAGCAGCTTTGGGCAGGAAAGGTACGAGCAGTACTTC. Amino acid sequence: CASSFGQERYEQYF.

The chain has TRBV7-9 and TRBJ1-2; D remains ambiguous. V lost 7 bases, J lost 7 bases, and 16 bases lay in between. The germline gives CDR1 SEHNR, CDR2 FQNEAQ (reference sequence). The CDR3 has 13 residues. The CDR3 sequence: CASIPTWQAGYTF. As DNA, the CDR3 is TGTGCCAGCATCCCTACATGGCAGGCTGGCTACACCTTC.

As concerns this clonotype: Since a much larger clone is just one base distant, this may be a read error. The genes are TRBV7-2 and TRBJ1-5, with D maybe TRBD1 (5 bases). The CDR3 covers 12 residues. Looked up from germline, CDR1 is SGHTA and CDR2 is FQGNSA. The CDR3 loop reads CASSHRTGPLHF. The CDR3, as DNA: TGTGCCAGCAGCCACAGGACGGGGCCCCTGCATTTT.

The V call is TRBV28, the J call TRBJ2-7; D may be TRBD2 (7 bases). The CDR3 covers 13 residues. Trimming took 8 bases from V and 4 from J, leaving 15 bases between them. Germline-derived CDR1 and CDR2 are MDHEN and SYDVKM. The CDR3 sequence is CASRRGGIYEQYF. In DNA form, the CDR3 reads TGTGCCAGCCGGAGGGGGGGGATATACGAGCAGTACTTC.

The chain uses TRBV19 and TRBJ1-1, with 10 bases aligning to TRBD1. Trimming cost V 7 bases and J 6 bases; bases outside gene matches: 8. The CDR3 has 14 amino acids. Germline values: CDR1 LNHDA, CDR2 SQIVND (reference sequence). The CDR3 DNA is TGTGCCAGTATCACGGACAGGGGGAGGGCTGAAGCTTTCTTT. This translates into CASITDRGRAEAFF.

This clonotype was counted ten times or more. The chain couples TRBV7-3 to TRBJ2-7; no reliable D call. The CDR3 covers 14 residues. Trimming stripped 4 bases from V and 6 bases from J, with 16 bases between. The germline V gene encodes CDR1 SGHTA and CDR2 FQGTGA. In DNA form, the CDR3 reads TGTGCCAGCAGCTCGGCGGCGTCGACATCCGAGCAGTACTTC. This translates into CASSSAASTSEQYF.

The rearrangement joins TRBV5-1 to TRBJ1-5; a possible D gene is TRBD1 (5 bases). From germline, CDR1 is SGHRS and CDR2 YFSETQ. The CDR3 length is 15 residues. V lost 0 bases and J lost 6, with 13 bases in between. The CDR3 DNA reads TGCGCCAGCAGCTTGGATGCGGGGACCGGTCAGCCCCAGCATTTT. It translates to CASSLDAGTGQPQHF.

This clonotype was seen ten or more times. The rearrangement links TRBV7-2 to TRBJ2-3; no firm D call. This CDR3 spans 12 amino acids. V gave up 5 bases and J gave up 4 bases, with 7 bases separating them. CDR1 and CDR2 (germline): SGHTA, FQGNSA. The DNA of the CDR3 is TGTGCCAGCAGCCCACCGGCAGATACGCAGTATTTT. Residues: CASSPPADTQYF.

The sample holds a few counts of this clonotype. This sequence joins TRBV6-2 or TRBV6-3 and TRBJ2-2; 16 bases line up with TRBD2. Germline CDR1 is MNHEY and CDR2 is SVGEGT. There are 15 residues in the CDR3. Losses at the gene ends were 6 bases for V and 6 bases for J; bases not matched to a gene: 1. The CDR3 protein is CASRGTSGGAGELFF. DNA for the CDR3: TGTGCCAGCAGAGGGACTAGCGGGGGGGCCGGGGAGCTGTTTTTT.

This clonotype was observed many times. The chain recombines TRBV7-9 with TRBJ2-2, with D perhaps being TRBD1 or TRBD2 (5 bases each). The CDR3 is made up of 15 amino acids. Trimming stripped 1 base from V and 6 bases from J, with 12 bases between. Germline V CDR1 and CDR2: SEHNR, FQNEAQ (reference sequence). CDR3 DNA sequence: TGTGCCAGCAGCTTAGGGCCCCAGGGAGCCGGGGAGCTGTTTTTT. Residues: CASSLGPQGAGELFF.

This clonotype came up a few times. The V and J genes are TRBV19 and TRBJ1-5; tentative D call: TRBD1 (5 bases). This CDR3 comprises 15 residues. Germline CDR1 is LNHDA and CDR2 is SQIVND (reference sequence). V was shortened by 3 bases and J by 4 bases, with 13 bases between the two germline ends. CDR3 bases: TGTGCCAGTAGTATTCGGAGGGGAGGGAATCAGCCCCAGCATTTT. It yields the protein CASSIRRGGNQPQHF.

The chain combines TRBV6-1 with TRBJ2-2; 9 bases align to TRBD2. Germline V gene lookup returns CDR1 MNHNS and CDR2 SASEGT. This CDR3 has 14 amino acids. V was pared by 5 bases and J by 16 bases, with 14 bases of the junction left unmatched. CDR3 amino acids: CASSRTSDEGCPFF. CDR3 sequence (DNA): TGTGCCAGCAGTCGGACTAGCGATGAGGGTTGTCCGTTTTTT.

The chain combines TRBV6-8 with TRBJ2-3; D is possibly TRBD2 (5 bases). Trimming removed 6 bases at V and 3 bases at J, with 16 bases between. This CDR3 is built from 15 residues. Per the germline V gene, CDR1 is MNHGY and CDR2 is SAAAGT. CDR3 region: CASRVFGAVTDTQYF. The CDR3, as DNA: TGTGCCAGCAGAGTTTTTGGAGCGGTAACAGATACGCAGTATTTT.

This clonotype was counted a few times. The chain links TRBV5-6 to TRBJ2-1; 9 bases line up with TRBD1. Germline V CDR1 and CDR2: SGHDT, YYEEEE. The CDR3 covers 17 residues. The junction had 21 bases not matched to a gene; V was cut back by 5 bases and J by 12 bases. The CDR3 region is CASSSPGDRERFARQFF. CDR3 bases: TGTGCCAGCAGTTCTCCGGGGGACAGGGAACGGTTCGCTAGGCAGTTCTTC.

The rearrangement uses TRBV5-6 and TRBJ2-3; weak D call: TRBD2 (7 bases). The CDR3 is 15 amino acids. Germline V gene data show CDR1 as SGHDT and CDR2 as YYEEEE. V was clipped by 5 bases and J by 4 bases, with 17 bases between them. DNA for the CDR3: TGTGCCAGCAGACCAAGGGGGGGGCGCCCAGATACGCAGTATTTT. This translates into CASRPRGGRPDTQYF.

This clonotype was observed a handful of times. This rearrangement joins TRBV6-6 to TRBJ2-5, with TRBD2 identical over 9 bases. Germline-derived CDR1 and CDR2 are MNHNY and SVGAGI (reference sequence). V lost 7 bases and J lost 5; bases outside the gene matches: 8. The CDR3 totals 14 residues. In nucleotides, the CDR3 is TGTGCCAGCACCCTAGCGGGGCGGGGGGAGACCCAGTACTTC. Its protein product is CASTLAGRGETQYF.

The J gene is TRBJ2-3, the V gene TRBV19; 7 bases fit TRBD1. Germline CDR1 is LNHDA and CDR2 is SQIVND (reference sequence). The CDR3 sequence is 15 residues long. The junction had 6 bases not matched to a gene; V was cut back by 4 bases and J by 2 bases. CDR3 in amino acids: CASSNWDSFTDTQYF. The CDR3 nucleotides are TGTGCCAGTAGTAACTGGGACAGCTTCACAGATACGCAGTATTTT. The full variable domain, in which reference TRBV19 and TRBJ2-3 provide the parts outside the CDR3, is DGGITQSPKYLFRKEGQNVTLSCEQNLNHDAMYWYRQDPGQGLRLIYYSQIVNDFQKGDIAEGYSVSREKKESFPLTVTSAQKNPTAFYLCASSNWDSFTDTQYFGPGTRLTVL.

This clonotype was seen ten or more times. The V gene is TRBV7-8, the J gene TRBJ1-5; no firm D call. Trimming left V 4 bases short and J 1 base short, with 8 bases between. CDR3 length equals 14 residues. Germline V gene data show CDR1 as SGHVS and CDR2 as FQNEAQ. CDR3 amino acids: CASSSETSNQPQHF. The CDR3 bases are TGTGCCAGCAGCTCAGAGACAAGCAATCAGCCCCAGCATTTT.

Regarding this clonotype: A much bigger clone sits one base away, suggesting this may be a read error. The conserved phenylalanine or tryptophan normally closing the CDR3 is absent here, so this likely arose from a read error. The chain carries TRBV7-8 and TRBJ2-3, with TRBD2 matching over 12 bases. The J segment lost 2 bases and the V segment lost 5 bases, leaving 5 bases of the junction unmatched. The CDR3 extends over 16 amino acids. Germline lookup yields CDR1 SGHVS and CDR2 FQNEAQ. CDR3 DNA: TGTGCCAGCAGCACTAGCGGGGGGCCCGCCACAGATACGCAGTATTTG. It encodes CASSTSGGPATDTQYL.

This sequence joins TRBV6-1 and TRBJ2-1; maybe TRBD2 (6 bases). The CDR3 has 14 amino acids. Germline-derived CDR1 and CDR2 are MNHNS and SASEGT. Trimming removed 6 bases at V and 9 bases at J, with 18 bases between. The chain's CDR3 is CASSPTRGFGEQFF. The CDR3 DNA follows: TGTGCCAGCAGCCCTACCCGGGGGTTCGGTGAGCAGTTCTTC.

This clonotype was detected many times. The chain joins TRBV7-8 to TRBJ2-5, with a tentative D call TRBD2 (5 bases). The CDR3 runs to 13 residues. Trimming shortened V by 1 base and J by 3 bases, and 6 bases separated the two germline ends. Looked up from germline, CDR1 is SGHVS and CDR2 is FQNEAQ. This CDR3 reads CASSLELEETQYF. The CDR3 coding sequence is TGTGCCAGCAGCTTAGAACTAGAAGAGACCCAGTACTTC.

This clonotype came up a few times. The V call is TRBV6-8, the J call TRBJ2-5; possible D gene TRBD2, 7 bases. The CDR3 is 17 amino acids. Germline V gene data show CDR1 as MNHGY and CDR2 as SAAAGT. Deletions cut 5 bases from V and 3 bases from J, with 22 bases between. CDR3 bases: TGTGCCAGCAGTCTCCGCGGGGGCCTACGGCGGGAAGAGACCCAGTACTTC. Protein product: CASSLRGGLRREETQYF.

In this sample, this clonotype turned up a few times. The chain recombines TRBV7-3 with TRBJ2-2; 8 bases fit TRBD1. With V trimmed by 1 base and J by 6 bases, 7 bases remained unmatched. This CDR3 has 16 amino acids. Germline values: CDR1 SGHTA, CDR2 FQGTGA. CDR3 sequence (DNA): TGTGCCAGCAGCTTAAGGACAGGGCCGGTTTCCGGGGAGCTGTTTTTT. Protein sequence: CASSLRTGPVSGELFF.

Many counts were recorded for this clonotype. The rearrangement uses TRBV6-1 and TRBJ2-5; TRBD2 matches at 11 bases. The CDR3 loop spans 15 amino acids. Germline lookup yields CDR1 MNHNS and CDR2 SASEGT. Trimming removed 4 bases from V and 2 bases from J; junction bases left unmatched: 3. The CDR3 nucleotides are TGTGCCAGCAGTGCTAGCGGGGGGCAACAAGAGACCCAGTACTTC. Protein sequence: CASSASGGQQETQYF.